This TCR beta chain was recorded in a study of blood T cell repertoires in COVID-19. The wider study: Samples of COVID-19 (acute and convalescent) were obtained from the United States, Italy and Spain.

Original handling: Amplification with reference gene primers provided the estimates of nucleated cell counts. The protocol was immunoSEQ multiplex PCR, while the TCRdb copy is restricted to in-frame clones and leaves out a portion. V and J calls and clone size are copied from that table; D and trimming were computed from the DNA. The sample lists approximately 210,000 clones, over 75% occurring once. Germline CDR1 is LNHDA and CDR2 is SQIVND (reference sequence). The CDR3 has 16 residues. Trimming shortened V by 4 bases and J by 0 bases, and 12 bases separated the two germline ends. V usage is TRBV19 and J usage is TRBJ1-4, with a possible D match to TRBD1 (5 bases). The sample consisted of peripheral blood. This clonotype was obtained from a man aged 45-65 years with COVID-19, enrolled during active disease. CDR3 sequence (DNA): TGTGCCAGTAGTACAGGGCTGACAGCAACTAATGAAAAACTGTTTTTT. This gives the protein CASSTGLTATNEKLFF.